Below are 30 T cell receptor beta chains sequenced from a single sample in a study of blood T cell repertoires in COVID-19. Profiled with immunoSEQ multiplex PCR; TCRdb holds only in-frame clones, not every one. The table includes approximately 150,000 clones, about 86% detected once. Sequenced: peripheral blood. The receptor set was obtained from a woman aged 55-75 years with acute or convalescent COVID-19.

This sequence joins TRBV5-4 and TRBJ2-7; D possibly corresponds to TRBD2 (7 bases). Germline V gene lookup returns CDR1 SGHNT and CDR2 YYREEE (reference sequence). The CDR3 runs 18 residues. Trimming pared 1 base from V and 1 base from J, leaving 21 bases between. Here the CDR3 reads CASSLKVGGGAVSYEQYF. The CDR3 DNA follows: TGTGCCAGCAGCTTGAAGGTTGGTGGGGGGGCCGTTTCCTACGAGCAGTACTTC.

This clone was counted a few times. The chain joins TRBV7-9 to TRBJ1-2; possible D gene TRBD1, 5 bases. Per germline, CDR1 SEHNR and CDR2 FQNEAQ (reference sequence). The ends were cut back, 1 base at V and 4 bases at J, with 13 bases in the middle. The CDR3 length is 15 residues. The CDR3 reads CASSLDQGLGYGYTF. The CDR3 DNA is TGTGCCAGCAGCTTAGATCAGGGTTTAGGCTATGGCTACACCTTC.

The genes are TRBV7-8 and TRBJ1-2, with 10 bases identical to TRBD1. CDR3 size: 15 residues. Germline loops: CDR1 SGHVS, CDR2 FQNEAQ. V lost 1 base to trimming and J lost 4 bases; unmatched junction nucleotides: 3. In DNA form, the CDR3 reads TGTGCCAGCAGCTTAGAGACAGGGGGCGTCTATGGCTACACCTTC. Translation gives CASSLETGGVYGYTF. Full variable domain (remainder filled in from reference TRBV7-8 and TRBJ1-2): GAGVSQSPRYKVAKRGQDVALRCDPISGHVSLFWYQQALGQGPEFLTYFQNEAQLDKSGLPSDRFFAERPEGSVSTLKIQRTQQEDSAVYLCASSLETGGVYGYTFGSGTRLTVV.

The chain is built from TRBV14 and TRBJ1-2, with a weak D call TRBD1 (6 bases). The CDR3 runs to 16 residues. Trimming cost V 4 bases and J 0 bases, with 15 bases left between them. Germline CDR1 is SGHDN and CDR2 is FVKESK. The CDR3 spells CASSLSGRGANYGYTF. The CDR3, as DNA: TGTGCCAGCAGCCTCTCGGGCAGGGGTGCTAACTATGGCTACACCTTC. The complete variable domain, with remaining parts taken from reference TRBV14 and TRBJ1-2, reads EAGVTQFPSHSVIEKGQTVTLRCDPISGHDNLYWYRRVMGKEIKFLLHFVKESKQDESGMPNNRFLAERTGGTYSTLKVQPAELEDSGVYFCASSLSGRGANYGYTFGSGTRLTVV.

V gene TRBV6-5 combines with J gene TRBJ2-5; D possibly corresponds to TRBD2 (6 bases). The V gene's germline CDR1 is MNHEY and CDR2 SVGAGI. CDR3 length: 15 residues. Trimming took 0 bases from V and 2 from J, leaving 10 bases between them. CDR3 DNA sequence: TGTGCCAGCAGTTACTCCGGGGGTTGGCAAGAGACCCAGTACTTC. It encodes CASSYSGGWQETQYF.

The V gene is TRBV28, the J gene TRBJ2-6, with no clear D. CDR1 MDHEN and CDR2 SYDVKM come from the germline V gene. There are 16 residues in the CDR3. Between the trimmed V and J ends, which lost 3 bases and 4 bases, there was a span of 13 bases. The DNA of the CDR3 is TGTGCCAGCAGTTTCCCCTCAGGTTTGGGGGCCAACGTCCTGACTTTC. It codes for CASSFPSGLGANVLTF. The full variable domain, its missing parts supplied by reference TRBV28 and TRBJ2-6, is DVKVTQSSRYLVKRTGEKVFLECVQDMDHENMFWYRQDPGLGLRLIYFSYDVKMKEKGDIPEGYSVSREKKERFSLILESASTNQTSMYLCASSFPSGLGANVLTFGAGSRLTVL.

Only one count was recorded for this clone. This rearrangement joins TRBV29-1 to TRBJ2-5; no firm D call. The CDR3 has 12 amino acids. V lost 4 bases and J lost 0, with 6 bases in between. Germline values: CDR1 SQVTM, CDR2 ANQGSEA. This chain's CDR3 is CSVGPDQETQYF. CDR3 bases: TGCAGCGTTGGGCCAGACCAAGAGACCCAGTACTTC. Using reference TRBV29-1 and TRBJ2-5 for the parts outside the CDR3, the full variable domain is SAVISQKPSRDICQRGTSLTIQCQVDSQVTMMFWYRQQPGQSLTLIATANQGSEATYESGFVIDKFPISRPNLTFSTLTVSNMSPEDSSIYLCSVGPDQETQYFGPGTRLLVL.

The gene calls are TRBV28 and TRBJ1-2; 11 bases agree with TRBD1. The germline V gene has CDR1 MDHEN and CDR2 SYDVKM. This CDR3 has 14 residues. The V segment lost 6 bases and the J segment 5 bases; nucleotides outside the gene matches: 5. The CDR3 here is CASRDRGREYGYTF. In nucleotides, the CDR3 is TGTGCCAGCAGGGACAGGGGGCGCGAGTATGGCTACACCTTC.

The chain combines TRBV28 with TRBJ1-2, with 9 bases lining up with TRBD1. With 8 bases clipped from V and 2 bases from J, the junction kept 3 bases outside the gene matches. Germline V lookup: CDR1 MDHEN, CDR2 SYDVKM. The CDR3 spans 13 residues. The CDR3: CASAGTGNYGYTF. CDR3 DNA: TGTGCCAGCGCGGGGACAGGGAACTATGGCTACACCTTC.

This clone was seen a single time. V gene TRBV24-1 combines with J gene TRBJ2-3; 8 bases align to TRBD1. This CDR3 comprises 15 residues. Germline CDR1 reads KGHDR; CDR2 reads SFDVKD. V lost 5 bases to trimming and J lost 4 bases; unmatched junction nucleotides: 7. Written as DNA, the CDR3 is TGTGCCACCAGTGCCCGGACAGGGATGGCAGATACGCAGTATTTT. This encodes CATSARTGMADTQYF.

The rearrangement links TRBV28 to TRBJ2-7; D gene unclear. Trimming stripped 6 bases from V and 2 bases from J, with 11 bases between. The CDR3 covers 13 residues. Germline CDR1 is MDHEN and CDR2 is SYDVKM. This chain's CDR3 is CASRVGSTYEQYF. CDR3 DNA sequence: TGTGCCAGCAGGGTGGGCAGTACCTACGAGCAGTACTTC.

The chain uses TRBV30 and TRBJ1-2, with TRBD1 identical over 11 bases. Looked up from germline, CDR1 is GTSNPN and CDR2 is SVGIG (reference sequence). The CDR3 is 19 amino acids. Trimming removed 1 base from V and 6 bases from J; junction bases left unmatched: 19. The chain's CDR3 is CAWSGYRGTGGWADDGYTF. In nucleotides, the CDR3 is TGTGCCTGGAGTGGGTACCGAGGGACAGGGGGTTGGGCTGACGATGGCTACACCTTC.

The chain uses TRBV24-1 and TRBJ2-4, with 7 bases fitting TRBD1. This CDR3 spans 12 amino acids. The trim removed 6 bases at V and 6 bases at J, leaving 1 base unmatched. Looked up from germline, CDR1 is KGHDR and CDR2 is SFDVKD. CDR3 DNA: TGTGCCACCAGTCGACAGGGAAACATTCAGTACTTC. Amino acids: CATSRQGNIQYF.

The V gene is TRBV7-2, the J gene TRBJ2-5; D remains unclear. CDR1 and CDR2 (germline): SGHTA, FQGNSA. V was trimmed by 2 bases and J by 10 bases, leaving 14 bases between them. The CDR3 is 13 amino acids. This CDR3 is CASSLKRTEVQYF. CDR3 nucleotide sequence: TGTGCCAGCAGCTTAAAACGAACTGAGGTCCAGTACTTC.

The chain uses TRBV2 and TRBJ2-2; D may be TRBD2 (5 bases). This CDR3 is 18 amino acids long. Per germline, CDR1 SNHLY and CDR2 FYNNEI. Trimming left V 3 bases short and J 4 bases short, with 21 bases between. The CDR3 DNA sequence: TGTGCCAGCAGTGACGCACCAAGGGTAACGGCGGGCACCGGGGAGCTGTTTTTT. It is translated as CASSDAPRVTAGTGELFF.

The chain couples TRBV13 to TRBJ1-1; perhaps TRBD1 as D (5 bases). V gave up 8 bases and J gave up 0 bases, with 10 bases separating them. The CDR3 runs 13 residues. Germline V CDR1 and CDR2: PRHDT, FYEKMQ (reference sequence). The CDR3 sequence is CASRGHLNTEAFF. The CDR3 DNA reads as TGTGCCAGCCGCGGACATTTGAACACTGAAGCTTTCTTT. Full variable domain (missing parts from reference TRBV13 and TRBJ1-1): AAGVIQSPRHLIKEKRETATLKCYPIPRHDTVYWYQQGPGQDPQFLISFYEKMQSDKGSIPDRFSAQQFSDYHSELNMSSLELGDSALYFCASRGHLNTEAFFGQGTRLTVV.

CDR3 loop: CASSSRDLLFF. The CDR3, as DNA: TGTGCCAGCAGCTCGAGGGACTTGCTGTTCTTC. The rearrangement links TRBV7-3 to TRBJ2-1, with D maybe TRBD2 (6 bases). This CDR3 has 11 amino acids. The V end was cut by 4 bases, the J end by 15 bases, with 13 bases between. Germline CDR1 is SGHTA and CDR2 is FQGTGA.

The CDR3 DNA reads as TGTGCCAGCAGCTTAGACTCGGGGGTTTACACAGATACGCAGTATTTT. Amino acid sequence: CASSLDSGVYTDTQYF. The chain employs TRBV7-2 and TRBJ2-3; D possibly corresponds to TRBD2 (6 bases). This CDR3 spans 16 amino acids. Germline lookup yields CDR1 SGHTA and CDR2 FQGNSA. V was cut by 1 base and J by 2 bases, with 13 bases left in between.

The chain joins TRBV9 to TRBJ2-1, with unresolved D. The V and J ends lost 0 bases and 1 base respectively, with 11 bases between them. The CDR3 sequence is 16 residues long. The germline gives CDR1 SGDLS, CDR2 YYNGEE. This CDR3 is CASSVAQVVSYNEQFF. CDR3 in DNA: TGTGCCAGCAGCGTAGCGCAAGTAGTTTCCTACAATGAGCAGTTCTTC.

The genes are TRBV10-1 and TRBJ1-1; D is uncertain. V was clipped by 0 bases and J by 3 bases, with 23 bases between them. This CDR3 is 19 amino acids long. The germline V gene has CDR1 WNHNN and CDR2 SYGVQD (reference sequence). The CDR3 region is CASSESNGLRKRRDTEAFF. CDR3 nucleotides: TGCGCCAGCAGTGAGTCGAATGGGTTAAGAAAGCGTCGCGACACTGAAGCTTTCTTT.

The rearrangement joins TRBV7-9 to TRBJ2-7; possibly TRBD2 for D (5 bases). CDR3 length: 15 amino acids. Germline assignment: CDR1 SEHNR and CDR2 FQNEAQ (reference sequence). The V end was cut by 3 bases, the J end by 6 bases, with 18 bases between. The CDR3 DNA reads TGTGCCAGCAGCTTGGGAGTTTCCCCCTCTCGCGAGCAGTACTTC. Translation gives CASSLGVSPSREQYF.

This clone was seen just once. The rearrangement joins TRBV27 to TRBJ2-5, with a possible D match to TRBD1 (6 bases). CDR3 length: 12 residues. Trimming cost V 4 bases and J 9 bases, with 12 bases left between them. CDR1 MNHEY and CDR2 SMNVEV come from the germline V gene (reference sequence). CDR3 nucleotides: TGTGCCAGCAGTTCCCCCCAGGGGTCCCAGTACTTC. This codes for CASSSPQGSQYF.

DNA of the CDR3: TGTGCCAGCAGTTTCTCAGGGAATGCTGAAGCTTTCTTT. Its translation: CASSFSGNAEAFF. The gene calls are TRBV12-3 or TRBV12-4 and TRBJ1-1; tentative D call: TRBD1 (5 bases). This CDR3 has 13 amino acids. Trimming took off 3 bases at V and 6 bases at J, with 11 bases between the two ends.

The rearrangement uses TRBV30 and TRBJ1-5; 7 bases align to TRBD1. The germline gives CDR1 GTSNPN, CDR2 SVGIG (reference sequence). This CDR3 has 15 residues. With V trimmed by 1 base and J by 4 bases, 7 bases remained unmatched. CDR3 loop: CAWSAPGQTNQPQHF. The CDR3 region has the DNA TGTGCCTGGAGTGCCCCGGGACAGACTAATCAGCCCCAGCATTTT.

The chain is built from TRBV25-1 and TRBJ2-2; a weak D match, TRBD1 (5 bases). The CDR3 length is 13 residues. Germline values: CDR1 MGHDK, CDR2 SYGVNS. Trimming took off 6 bases at V and 2 bases at J, with 7 bases between the two ends. CDR3 bases: TGTGCCAGCAGGGGGCAAAACACCGGGGAGCTGTTTTTT. Encoded protein: CASRGQNTGELFF.

The chain carries TRBV7-9 and TRBJ2-2, with D tentatively TRBD2 (6 bases). V was clipped by 1 base and J by 6 bases, with 18 bases between them. This CDR3 is 17 amino acids long. Germline assignment: CDR1 SEHNR and CDR2 FQNEAQ (reference sequence). CDR3 nucleotides: TGTGCCAGCAGCTTAGAAGCCCTGACTAGTTTTCCCGGGGAGCTGTTTTTT. Translating it yields CASSLEALTSFPGELFF.

The genes are TRBV3-1 (or the pseudogene TRBV3-2) and TRBJ2-5; 9 bases agree with TRBD2. Unmatched junction bases numbered 8, after V lost 1 base and J lost 5 bases. CDR1 and CDR2 (germline): LGHDT, YNNKEL (reference sequence). There are 16 residues in the CDR3. In nucleotides, the CDR3 is TGTGCCAGCAGCCAAGTTTCGGGACTAGCCTCGGAGACCCAGTACTTC. Translated: CASSQVSGLASETQYF.

The chain has TRBV7-9 and TRBJ2-1, with 12 positions matching TRBD1. The CDR3 length is 15 residues. Germline CDR1 reads SEHNR; CDR2 reads FQNEAQ (reference sequence). V lost 5 bases to trimming and J lost 8 bases; unmatched junction nucleotides: 7. CDR3 sequence reads: CASSLRDRGLHEQFF. CDR3 nucleotide sequence: TGTGCCAGCAGCCTCCGGGACAGGGGGCTTCATGAGCAGTTCTTC.

V gene TRBV6-6 combines with J gene TRBJ2-7; D is undetermined. Germline-derived CDR1 and CDR2 are MNHNY and SVGAGI (reference sequence). Between the trimmed V and J ends, which lost 3 bases and 2 bases, there was a span of 11 bases. CDR3 length: 14 amino acids. The CDR3: CASSYPIRAYEQYF. Here the CDR3 DNA reads TGTGCCAGCAGTTATCCCATCCGCGCCTACGAGCAGTACTTC.

This clone was seen once. The rearrangement joins TRBV18 to TRBJ2-7, with 8 bases aligning to TRBD1. Germline V gives CDR1 KGHSH, CDR2 LQKENI. V shed 1 base, J shed 7 bases, and the junction held 12 bases outside the gene matches. The CDR3 has 16 amino acids. In DNA form, the CDR3 reads TGTGCCAGCTCACCACTCCCGGGGCAGGGGGCTGGTGAGCAGTACTTC. Amino acid sequence: CASSPLPGQGAGEQYF.